This T cell receptor beta chain was recovered during a study of regulatory T cells in long-lasting Graves disease. Documented time point: newly diagnosed GD, antithyroid drugs for less than 3 months. PBMCs provided the RNA from which the TCR library was made. The V segment lost 3 bases and the J segment 4 bases; nucleotides outside the gene matches: 5. The CDR3 length is 16 residues. Germline V gene sequence: CDR1 LNHDA, CDR2 SQIVND (reference sequence). For TCR beta, libraries came from iRepertoire HTBI primers and Arm-PCR of CDR3 regions. TCRdb reprocessed the multiplex PCR reads with MiXCR, giving one entry per CDR3 protein. Found here are over 400,000 distinct CDR3 sequences, around 15% of them singletons; the top ten hold approximately 19%. This same sample was also part of a study on T cells in Graves' hyperthyroidism and ophthalmopathy.

This clonotype was sampled from a woman between 50 and 59 years old with Graves disease. The sample in question was peripheral blood mononuclear cells (PBMCs), obtained at new diagnosis, from a patient treated with antithyroid drugs. The chain uses TRBV19 and TRBJ2-2; 10 bases agree with TRBD1. This CDR3 reads CASSILRQGATGELFF. The CDR3 DNA follows: TGTGCCAGTAGTATCTTACGACAGGGGGCCACCGGGGAGCTGTTTTTT. The full variable domain, in which reference TRBV19 and TRBJ2-2 provide the parts outside the CDR3, is DGGITQSPKYLFRKEGQNVTLSCEQNLNHDAMYWYRQDPGQGLRLIYYSQIVNDFQKGDIAEGYSVSREKKESFPLTVTSAQKNPTAFYLCASSILRQGATGELFFGEGSRLTVL.